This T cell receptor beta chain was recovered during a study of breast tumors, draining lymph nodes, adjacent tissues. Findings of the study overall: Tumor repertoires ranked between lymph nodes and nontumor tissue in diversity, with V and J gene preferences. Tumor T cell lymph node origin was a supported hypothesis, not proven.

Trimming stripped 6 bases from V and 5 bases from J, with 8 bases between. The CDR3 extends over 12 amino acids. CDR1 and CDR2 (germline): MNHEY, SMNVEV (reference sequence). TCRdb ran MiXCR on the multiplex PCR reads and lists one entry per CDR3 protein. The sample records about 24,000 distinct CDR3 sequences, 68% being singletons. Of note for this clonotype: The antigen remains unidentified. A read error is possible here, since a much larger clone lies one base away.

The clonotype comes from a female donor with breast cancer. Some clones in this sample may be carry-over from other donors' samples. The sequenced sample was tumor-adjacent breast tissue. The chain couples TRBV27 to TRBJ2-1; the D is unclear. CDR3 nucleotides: TGTGCCAGCAGCCGCCTTGACAATGAGCAGTTCTTC. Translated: CASSRLDNEQFF.